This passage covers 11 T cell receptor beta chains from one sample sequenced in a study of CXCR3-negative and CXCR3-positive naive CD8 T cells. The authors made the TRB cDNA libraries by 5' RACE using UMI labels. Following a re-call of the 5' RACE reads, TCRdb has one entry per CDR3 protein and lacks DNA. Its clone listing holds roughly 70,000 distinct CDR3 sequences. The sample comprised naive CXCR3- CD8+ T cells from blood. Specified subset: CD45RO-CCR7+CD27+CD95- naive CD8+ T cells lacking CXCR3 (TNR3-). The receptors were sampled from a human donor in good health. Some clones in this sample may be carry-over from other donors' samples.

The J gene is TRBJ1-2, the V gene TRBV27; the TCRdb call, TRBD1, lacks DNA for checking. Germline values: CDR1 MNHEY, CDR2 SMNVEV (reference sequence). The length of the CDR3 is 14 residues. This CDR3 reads CASSPRGQGYGYTF.

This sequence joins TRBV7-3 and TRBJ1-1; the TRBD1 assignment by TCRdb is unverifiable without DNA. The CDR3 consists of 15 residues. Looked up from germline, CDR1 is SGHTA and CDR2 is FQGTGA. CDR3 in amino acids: CASSLMGRGETEAFF. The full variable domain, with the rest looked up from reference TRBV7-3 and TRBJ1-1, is GAGVSQTPSNKVTEKGKYVELRCDPISGHTALYWYRQSLGQGPEFLIYFQGTGAADDSGLPNDRFFAVRPEGSVSTLKIQRTERGDSAVYLCASSLMGRGETEAFFGQGTRLTVV.

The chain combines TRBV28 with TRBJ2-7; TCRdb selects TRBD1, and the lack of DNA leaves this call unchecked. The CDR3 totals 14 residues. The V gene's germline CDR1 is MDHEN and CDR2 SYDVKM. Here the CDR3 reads CASSFSTGTYEQYF. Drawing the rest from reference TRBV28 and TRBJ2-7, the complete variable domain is DVKVTQSSRYLVKRTGEKVFLECVQDMDHENMFWYRQDPGLGLRLIYFSYDVKMKEKGDIPEGYSVSREKKERFSLILESASTNQTSMYLCASSFSTGTYEQYFGPGTRLTVT.

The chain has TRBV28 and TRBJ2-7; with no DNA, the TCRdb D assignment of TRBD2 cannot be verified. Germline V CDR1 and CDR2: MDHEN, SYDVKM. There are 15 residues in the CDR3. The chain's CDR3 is CASSPGLASSYEQYF.

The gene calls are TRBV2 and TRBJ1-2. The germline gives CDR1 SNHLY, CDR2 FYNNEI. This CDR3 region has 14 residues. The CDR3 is CASEGPLIRDGYTF.

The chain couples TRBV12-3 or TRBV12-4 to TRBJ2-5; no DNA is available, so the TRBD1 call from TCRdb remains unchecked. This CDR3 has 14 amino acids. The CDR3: CASNTGTFDETQYF.

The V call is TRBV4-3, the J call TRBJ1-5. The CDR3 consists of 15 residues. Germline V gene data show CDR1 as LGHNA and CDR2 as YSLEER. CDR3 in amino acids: CASSQDAGSGQPQHF.

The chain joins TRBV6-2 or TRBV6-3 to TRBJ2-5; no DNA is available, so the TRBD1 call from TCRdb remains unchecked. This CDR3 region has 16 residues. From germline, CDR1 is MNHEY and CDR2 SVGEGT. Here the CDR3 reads CASSPPGRGNVETQYF.

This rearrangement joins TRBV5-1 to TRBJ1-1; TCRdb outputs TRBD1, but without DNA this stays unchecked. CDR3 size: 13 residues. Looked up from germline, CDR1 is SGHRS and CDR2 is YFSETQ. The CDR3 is CASSETGHTEAFF.

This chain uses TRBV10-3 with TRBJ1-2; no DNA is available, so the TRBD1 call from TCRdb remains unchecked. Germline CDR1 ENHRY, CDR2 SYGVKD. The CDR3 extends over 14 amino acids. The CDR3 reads CAISESGQGNDYTF.

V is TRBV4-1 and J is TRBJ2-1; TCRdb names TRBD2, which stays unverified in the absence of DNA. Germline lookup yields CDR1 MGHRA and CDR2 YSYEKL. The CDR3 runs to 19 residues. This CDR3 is CASSQGLAGGSAYYNEQFF.